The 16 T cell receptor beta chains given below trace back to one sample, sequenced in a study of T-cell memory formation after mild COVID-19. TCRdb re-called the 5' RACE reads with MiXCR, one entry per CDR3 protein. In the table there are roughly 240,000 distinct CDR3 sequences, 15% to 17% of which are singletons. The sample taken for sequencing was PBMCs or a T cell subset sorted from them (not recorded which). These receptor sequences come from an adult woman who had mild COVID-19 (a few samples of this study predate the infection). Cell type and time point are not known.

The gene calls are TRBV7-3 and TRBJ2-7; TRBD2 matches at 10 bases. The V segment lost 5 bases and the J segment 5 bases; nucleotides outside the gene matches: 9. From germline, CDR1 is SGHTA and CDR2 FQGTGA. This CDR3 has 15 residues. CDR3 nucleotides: TGTGCCAGCAGCCGATCACTAGCGGGATGCCACGAGCAGTACTTC. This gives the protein CASSRSLAGCHEQYF.

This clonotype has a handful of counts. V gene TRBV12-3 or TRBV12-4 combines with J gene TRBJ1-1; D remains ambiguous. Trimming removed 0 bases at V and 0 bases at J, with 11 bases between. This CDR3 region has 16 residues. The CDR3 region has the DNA TGTGCCAGCAGTTTAGCAGGCATCCGCATGAACACTGAAGCTTTCTTT. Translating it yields CASSLAGIRMNTEAFF.

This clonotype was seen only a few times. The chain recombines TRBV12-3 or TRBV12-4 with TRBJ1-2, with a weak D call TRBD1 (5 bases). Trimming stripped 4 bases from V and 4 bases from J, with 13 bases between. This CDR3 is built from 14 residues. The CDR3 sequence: CASSYRGGSYGYTF. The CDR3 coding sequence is TGTGCCAGCAGTTACCGGGGGGGAAGCTATGGCTACACCTTC.

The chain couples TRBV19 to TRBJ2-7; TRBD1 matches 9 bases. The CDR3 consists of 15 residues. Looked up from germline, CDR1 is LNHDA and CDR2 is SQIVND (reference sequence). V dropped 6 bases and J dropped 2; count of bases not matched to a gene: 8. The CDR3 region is CASRGTDRGTYEQYF. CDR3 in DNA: TGTGCCAGTAGGGGAACGGACAGGGGAACCTACGAGCAGTACTTC.

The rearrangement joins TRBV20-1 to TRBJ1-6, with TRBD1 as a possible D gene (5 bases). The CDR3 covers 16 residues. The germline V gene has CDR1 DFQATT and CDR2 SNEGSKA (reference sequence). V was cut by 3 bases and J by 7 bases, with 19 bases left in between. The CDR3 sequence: CSASAQGKYGNSPLHF. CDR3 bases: TGCAGTGCTAGTGCGCAGGGAAAGTACGGCAATTCACCCCTCCACTTT.

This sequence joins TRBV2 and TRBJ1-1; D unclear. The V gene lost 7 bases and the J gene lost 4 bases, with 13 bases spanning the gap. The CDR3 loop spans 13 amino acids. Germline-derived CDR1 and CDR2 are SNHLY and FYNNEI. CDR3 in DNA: TGTGCCAGCATCAACGGACTGGGCACTGAAGCTTTCTTT. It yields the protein CASINGLGTEAFF.

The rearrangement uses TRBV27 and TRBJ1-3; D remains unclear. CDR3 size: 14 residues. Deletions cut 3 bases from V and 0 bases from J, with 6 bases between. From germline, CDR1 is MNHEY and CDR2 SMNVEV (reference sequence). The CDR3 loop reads CASSFYTSGNTIYF. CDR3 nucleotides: TGTGCCAGCAGTTTTTATACCTCTGGAAACACCATATATTTT.

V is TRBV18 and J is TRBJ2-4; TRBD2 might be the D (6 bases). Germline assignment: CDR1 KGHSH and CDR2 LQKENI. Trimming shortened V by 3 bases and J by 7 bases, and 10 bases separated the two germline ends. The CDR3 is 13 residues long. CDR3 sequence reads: CASSPLGGNIQYF. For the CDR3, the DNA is TGTGCCAGCTCACCCCTTGGGGGGAACATTCAGTACTTC.

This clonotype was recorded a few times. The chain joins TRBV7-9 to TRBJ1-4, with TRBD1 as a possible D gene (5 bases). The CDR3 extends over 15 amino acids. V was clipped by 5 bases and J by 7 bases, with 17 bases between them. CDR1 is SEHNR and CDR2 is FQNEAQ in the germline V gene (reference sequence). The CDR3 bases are TGTGCCAGCAGCCCAAGGACGGGGGTCGGTGAAAAACTGTTTTTT. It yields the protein CASSPRTGVGEKLFF. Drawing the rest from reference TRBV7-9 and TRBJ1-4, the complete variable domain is DTGVSQNPRHKITKRGQNVTFRCDPISEHNRLYWYRQTLGQGPEFLTYFQNEAQLEKSRLLSDRFSAERPKGSFSTLEIQRTEQGDSAMYLCASSPRTGVGEKLFFGSGTQLSVL.

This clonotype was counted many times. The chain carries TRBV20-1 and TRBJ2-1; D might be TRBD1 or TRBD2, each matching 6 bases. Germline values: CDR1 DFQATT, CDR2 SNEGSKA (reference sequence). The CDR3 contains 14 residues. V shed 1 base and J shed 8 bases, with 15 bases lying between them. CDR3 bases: TGCAGTGCTAGAGGCCCGGGGGCGGGGTATGAGCAGTTCTTC. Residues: CSARGPGAGYEQFF.

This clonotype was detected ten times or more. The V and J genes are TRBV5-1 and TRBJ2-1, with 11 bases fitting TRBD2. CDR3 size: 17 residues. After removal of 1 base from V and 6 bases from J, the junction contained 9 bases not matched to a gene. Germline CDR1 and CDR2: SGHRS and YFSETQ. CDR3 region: CASSLLLTSGSGNEQFF. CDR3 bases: TGCGCCAGCAGCTTGTTGCTAACTAGCGGGAGTGGCAATGAGCAGTTCTTC.

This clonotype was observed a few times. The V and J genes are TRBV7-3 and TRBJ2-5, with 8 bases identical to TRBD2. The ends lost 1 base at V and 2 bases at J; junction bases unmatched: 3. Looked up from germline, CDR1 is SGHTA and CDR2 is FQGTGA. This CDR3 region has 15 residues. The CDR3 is CASSLSGGMQETQYF. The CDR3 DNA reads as TGTGCCAGCAGCTTAAGCGGGGGGATGCAAGAGACCCAGTACTTC.

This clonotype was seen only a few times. The CDR3, as DNA: TGCGCCAGCAGCCTCAGACACGCCTACGAGCAGTACTTC. This codes for CASSLRHAYEQYF. The J gene is TRBJ2-7, the V gene TRBV5-1; D is undetermined. CDR3 length: 13 residues. V was shortened by 4 bases and J by 2 bases, with 10 bases between the two germline ends. Germline assignment: CDR1 SGHRS and CDR2 YFSETQ.

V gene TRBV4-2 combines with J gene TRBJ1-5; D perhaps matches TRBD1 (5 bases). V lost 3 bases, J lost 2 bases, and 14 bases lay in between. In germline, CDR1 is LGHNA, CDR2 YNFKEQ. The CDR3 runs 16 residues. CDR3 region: CASSQAGGKGNQPQHF. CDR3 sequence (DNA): TGTGCCAGCAGCCAGGCTGGGGGGAAAGGCAATCAGCCCCAGCATTTT.

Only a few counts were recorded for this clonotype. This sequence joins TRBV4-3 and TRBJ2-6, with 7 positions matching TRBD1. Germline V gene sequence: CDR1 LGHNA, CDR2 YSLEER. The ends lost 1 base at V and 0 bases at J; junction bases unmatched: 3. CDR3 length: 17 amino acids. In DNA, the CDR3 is TGCGCCAGCAGCCAAGGACAGGGCAGCTCTGGGGCCAACGTCCTGACTTTC. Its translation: CASSQGQGSSGANVLTF.

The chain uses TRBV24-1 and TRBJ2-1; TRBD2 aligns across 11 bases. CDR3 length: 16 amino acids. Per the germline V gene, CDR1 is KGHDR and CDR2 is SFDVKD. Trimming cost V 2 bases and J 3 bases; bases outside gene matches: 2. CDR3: CATSDSGLAGYNEQFF. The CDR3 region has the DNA TGTGCCACCAGTGATTCAGGACTAGCGGGCTACAATGAGCAGTTCTTC.